Each of the 6 T cell receptor beta chains below was sequenced from the same sample in a study of CD8 T cells in Susac syndrome. cDNA came from around 0.54 to 1 ug RNA primed by random hexamers. TCRdb itself ran the immunoSEQ multiplex PCR reads through MiXCR, one entry per CDR3 protein. This table holds a few hundred thousand distinct CDR3 sequences, about 94% found once. Material for sequencing was CD8+ T cells from PBMCs. All receptors come from a human donor with multiple sclerosis.

The rearrangement links TRBV4-3 to TRBJ2-7; 10 bases map to TRBD2. Germline V lookup: CDR1 LGHNA, CDR2 YSLEER. The V gene end was trimmed by 1 base and the J gene end by 6 bases; junction bases not matched to a gene: 9. The CDR3 loop spans 16 amino acids. The CDR3 DNA reads as TGCGCCAGCAGCCAAGCACCCCTAGCGGGAGTTGCCGAGCAGTACTTC. Its translation is CASSQAPLAGVAEQYF.

The chain recombines TRBV30 with TRBJ2-1; D gene ambiguous. V lost 4 bases and J lost 7, with 11 bases in between. This CDR3 spans 12 amino acids. In germline, CDR1 is GTSNPN, CDR2 SVGIG (reference sequence). The DNA of the CDR3 is TGTGCCTGGACTCGTGGTACGAATGAGCAGTTCTTC. Its protein product is CAWTRGTNEQFF.

The V gene is TRBV25-1, the J gene TRBJ2-1, with a weak D call TRBD2 (6 bases). From germline, CDR1 is MGHDK and CDR2 SYGVNS. The CDR3 consists of 15 residues. CDR3 in DNA: TGTGTCGGACTAAAGGCGGGCCAACCCTACAATGAGCAGTTCTTC. This translates into CVGLKAGQPYNEQFF.

The genes are TRBV11-2 and TRBJ2-3, with a tentative D call TRBD2 (5 bases). CDR1 and CDR2 from the germline V gene are SGHAT and FQNNGV. The CDR3 has 13 residues. V was clipped by 8 bases and J by 4 bases, with 13 bases between them. CDR3 sequence reads: CASGLEHADTQYF. CDR3 bases: TGTGCCAGCGGACTGGAGCACGCAGATACGCAGTATTTT.

This chain links TRBV5-4 with TRBJ2-1; the match to TRBD2 covers 8 bases. The CDR3 spans 12 residues. V shed 3 bases and J 8 bases; nucleotides not matched to a gene: 1. The germline CDR1 and CDR2 sequences are SGHNT and YYREEE (reference sequence). This chain's CDR3 is CASSSGRDEQFF. The DNA for the CDR3 is TGTGCCAGCAGCTCCGGGAGGGATGAGCAGTTCTTC.

Of note for this clonotype: Germline is not matched at one junction end, which may reflect a read error. The chain recombines TRBV11-2 with TRBJ2-7; TRBD1 agrees at 8 bases. Germline CDR1 is SGHAT and CDR2 is FQNNGV. The CDR3 runs 11 residues. CDR3 residues: CASSLGRGHDF. CDR3 DNA: TGTGCCAGCAGCTTAGGCAGGGGGCACGACTTC. The full variable domain, in which reference TRBV11-2 and TRBJ2-7 provide the parts outside the CDR3, is EAGVAQSPRYKIIEKRQSVAFWCNPISGHATLYWYQQILGQGPKLLIQFQNNGVVDDSQLPKDRFSAERLKGVDSTLKIQPAKLEDSAVYLCASSLGRGHDFGPGTRLTVT.